This TCR beta chain was recovered during a study of T cell repertoires in cytomegalovirus infection. Overall study: CMV epitopes that were recently identified and HLA-C-restricted were used alongside well-studied HLA-B-restricted ones. Signatures in public TCR beta sequences pointed to both CMV infection and matching HLA type.

Many counts were recorded for this clonotype. The antigen remains undetermined. MiXCR was run by TCRdb on the reads, yielding one entry per CDR3 protein. The sample records around 570,000 distinct CDR3 sequences, under 45% being singletons. Overall study findings and caveats: Within the response measured ex vivo, HLA-C-restricted CMV-specific TCR beta clonotypes were dominant.

This CDR3 spans 12 amino acids. With 6 bases removed from V and 0 bases from J, the gap between germline ends came to 6 bases. This material consisted of cultured PBMCs, taken from culture after CMV antigen stimulation. This receptor was identified in a human donor in good health (CMV status not recorded). Some clones in this sample may be carry-over from other donors' samples. The chain couples TRBV12-3 or TRBV12-4 to TRBJ2-7; D ambiguous. DNA for the CDR3: TGTGCCAGCAGCTCCAGCTCCTACGAGCAGTACTTC. Translated, it gives CASSSSSYEQYF.